This T cell receptor beta chain stems from a study of cytomegalovirus exposure and HLA in healthy donors. Study at large: Most donors, approximately 82% of approximately 400 genotyped, fell in the Caucasian-associated ancestry cluster.

This clone has a handful of counts. CDR1 is KGHSH, CDR2 LQKENI, per germline. The CDR3 extends over 13 amino acids. V dropped 3 bases and J dropped 10; count of bases not matched to a gene: 5. Researchers ran the PCR with 60 Vbeta and 13 Jbeta primers. Libraries were prepared by immunoSEQ multiplex PCR; TCRdb keeps only in-frame clonotypes and omits some of them. The table shows 200,000 to 250,000 clones, with 70% to 85% occurring only once. The sequenced sample consisted of PBMCs. The sequence derives from a male donor in good health and CMV-seronegative. The genes are TRBV18 and TRBJ1-1, with 10 bases identical to TRBD1. CDR3 nucleotides: TGTGCCAGCTCACCCGGGACAGGGGTGGGAGCTTTCTTT. Amino acid sequence: CASSPGTGVGAFF.